One and the same sample provided the 24 T cell receptor beta chains below, sequenced in a study of cytomegalovirus exposure and HLA in healthy donors. Amplification used 60 Vbeta primers and 13 Jbeta primers. Assay: immunoSEQ multiplex PCR; the TCRdb copy retains only in-frame clones and omits some. Of about 240,000 clones listed, 81% are singletons. The specimen sequenced was PBMCs. Every receptor here comes from a woman aged 55-69 years in good health and CMV-seropositive.

The gene calls are TRBV7-8 and TRBJ2-6; TRBD1 agrees at 8 bases. The CDR3 covers 17 residues. The V gene's germline CDR1 is SGHVS and CDR2 FQNEAQ. Trimming at V came to 10 bases and at J to 1 base, leaving 12 bases not matched to a gene. CDR3 nucleotide sequence: TGTGCCACTTCCCTCGGCAGGGGGCTGTCTGGGGCCAACGTCCTGACTTTC. As protein: CATSLGRGLSGANVLTF.

A word on this clone: The CDR3 does not end in the conserved phenylalanine or tryptophan, so this is likely a read error. The DNA is omitted, as the CDR3 cannot be located on it reliably, and the CDR3 follows TCRdb's listing. This chain joins TRBV6-7 and TRBJ2-7; the D segment call TRBD1 is taken from the table without a DNA check. TRBV6-7 is flagged as an ORF with uncertain function. Ends included, the CDR3 has 9 residues. Here the CDR3 reads CASSYSHVL.

The V gene is TRBV9, the J gene TRBJ2-3, with TRBD2 matching 9 bases. V lost 0 bases and J lost 4; bases outside the gene matches: 6. There are 16 residues in the CDR3. Germline V CDR1 and CDR2: SGDLS, YYNGEE. The CDR3 spells CASSVDSGSGADTQYF. The CDR3 DNA is TGTGCCAGCAGCGTAGATAGCGGGAGTGGGGCAGATACGCAGTATTTT. The complete variable domain, with remaining parts taken from reference TRBV9 and TRBJ2-3, reads DSGVTQTPKHLITATGQRVTLRCSPRSGDLSVYWYQQSLDQGLQFLIQYYNGEERAKGNILERFSAQQFPDLHSELNLSSLELGDSALYFCASSVDSGSGADTQYFGPGTRLTVL.

The CDR3 region has the DNA TGTGCCAGCAGTGAAGCTTGGACAGCCGCGAACACCGGGGAGCTGTTTTTT. Protein sequence: CASSEAWTAANTGELFF. This chain links TRBV6-1 with TRBJ2-2, with D tentatively TRBD1 (6 bases). The germline V gene encodes CDR1 MNHNS and CDR2 SASEGT. V was pared by 0 bases and J by 0 bases, with 11 bases between. The CDR3 runs 17 residues.

As concerns this clone: Other DNA sequences of this sample code for an identical CDR3. The J gene is TRBJ1-1, the V gene TRBV19; D is undetermined. The CDR3 totals 14 residues. V shed 3 bases and J shed 1 base, with 9 bases lying between them. Looked up from germline, CDR1 is LNHDA and CDR2 is SQIVND (reference sequence). DNA of the CDR3: TGTGCCAGTAGTATTTTAGCCGGGAACACTGAAGCTTTCTTT. Translated: CASSILAGNTEAFF.

The gene calls are TRBV10-2 and TRBJ2-7; TRBD1 agrees at 9 bases. V shed 4 bases, J shed 5 bases, and the junction held 6 bases outside the gene matches. Germline V gene lookup returns CDR1 WSHSY and CDR2 SAAADI. The CDR3 spans 14 residues. DNA of the CDR3: TGCGCCAGCAGTGGTACAGGGGGCATCGACGAGCAGTACTTC. Its protein product is CASSGTGGIDEQYF.

This sequence joins TRBV27 and TRBJ2-7; D not certain. V lost 6 bases and J lost 0, with 21 bases in between. From germline, CDR1 is MNHEY and CDR2 SMNVEV (reference sequence). CDR3 length equals 17 residues. CDR3 bases: TGTGCCAGCAGGCAAATAGCCCTATTACGGAGCTCCTACGAGCAGTACTTC. It codes for CASRQIALLRSSYEQYF.

V usage is TRBV6-6 and J usage is TRBJ1-1; D unclear. The CDR3 has 13 residues. Trimming shortened V by 9 bases and J by 4 bases, and 15 bases separated the two germline ends. Looked up from germline, CDR1 is MNHNY and CDR2 is SVGAGI (reference sequence). The CDR3 reads CASSGGRATEAFF. As DNA, the CDR3 is TGTGCCAGTTCCGGCGGGCGCGCCACTGAAGCTTTCTTT.

The J gene is TRBJ2-6, the V gene TRBV18; 11 nucleotides line up with TRBD2. V lost 5 bases to trimming and J lost 0 bases; unmatched junction nucleotides: 6. The CDR3 loop spans 18 amino acids. The germline V gene encodes CDR1 KGHSH and CDR2 LQKENI. The CDR3 loop reads CASSVLAGGSSGANVLTF. The CDR3, as DNA: TGTGCCAGCTCAGTTCTAGCGGGAGGTTCCTCTGGGGCCAACGTCCTGACTTTC. Together with reference TRBV18 and TRBJ2-6, the CDR3 gives the full variable domain: NAGVMQNPRHLVRRRGQEARLRCSPMKGHSHVYWYRQLPEEGLKFMVYLQKENIIDESGMPKERFSAEFPKEGPSILRIQQVVRGDSAAYFCASSVLAGGSSGANVLTFGAGSRLTVL.

The J gene is TRBJ2-5, the V gene TRBV10-3; 12 bases agree with TRBD2. J gave up 0 bases and V 5 bases, and 1 base lay outside the gene matches. CDR3 length equals 15 residues. Germline-derived CDR1 and CDR2 are ENHRY and SYGVKD. In DNA form, the CDR3 reads TGTGCCATCAGTTGGACTAGCGGGAACCAAGAGACCCAGTACTTC. Amino acid sequence: CAISWTSGNQETQYF.

This chain links TRBV5-8 with TRBJ2-1; a weak D match, TRBD2 (7 bases). The germline gives CDR1 SGHTS, CDR2 YDEGEE. Trimming stripped 2 bases from V and 6 bases from J, with 18 bases between. The CDR3 runs 16 residues. DNA for the CDR3: TGTGCCAGCAGCTTTCTGGGGGGGCTAGTGTTCAATGAGCAGTTCTTC. Amino acids: CASSFLGGLVFNEQFF. Looking up the rest from reference TRBV5-8 and TRBJ2-1 gives the full variable domain: EAGVTQSPTHLIKTRGQQATLRCSPISGHTSVYWYQQALGLGLQFLLWYDEGEERNRGNFPPRFSGRQFPNYSSELNVNALELEDSALYLCASSFLGGLVFNEQFFGPGTRLTVL.

J is TRBJ2-3 and V is TRBV7-2; 7 positions match TRBD2. V shed 1 base, J shed 6 bases, and the junction held 4 bases outside the gene matches. The germline CDR1 and CDR2 sequences are SGHTA and FQGNSA. The CDR3 spans 14 residues. CDR3 DNA sequence: TGTGCCAGCAGCTTAGGGGTGGGGGGGGATACGCAGTATTTT. Translated: CASSLGVGGDTQYF.

V usage is TRBV21-1 and J usage is TRBJ1-5; the listed D gene, TRBD1, was not tested against the DNA. TRBV21-1 is noted as a pseudogene. This CDR3 comprises 14 residues. CDR3 amino acids: CASSNPGSNQPQHF. DNA for the CDR3: TGTGCCAGCAGCAACCCAGGGAGCAATCAGCCCCAGCATTTT.

This chain uses TRBV6-6 with TRBJ2-2; 7 bases fit TRBD1. The CDR3 is 15 residues long. Trimming at V came to 5 bases and at J to 1 base, leaving 4 bases not matched to a gene. The V gene's germline CDR1 is MNHNY and CDR2 SVGAGI (reference sequence). The CDR3 sequence: CASSGTAMNTGELFF. The CDR3 nucleotides read TGTGCCAGCAGTGGGACAGCCATGAACACCGGGGAGCTGTTTTTT.

The chain carries TRBV28 and TRBJ2-7; 9 bases agree with TRBD2. This CDR3 comprises 13 residues. Germline V gives CDR1 MDHEN, CDR2 SYDVKM. The trim removed 3 bases at V and 5 bases at J, leaving 2 bases unmatched. The CDR3 DNA sequence: TGTGCCAGCAGTTTTAGGACTAGCGACGAGCAGTACTTC. It specifies CASSFRTSDEQYF.

The chain combines TRBV7-9 with TRBJ1-1; D is perhaps TRBD1 (5 bases). The V gene lost 3 bases and the J gene lost 11 bases, with 16 bases spanning the gap. This CDR3 has 13 residues. Germline V lookup: CDR1 SEHNR, CDR2 FQNEAQ (reference sequence). The CDR3 bases are TGTGCCAGCAGCTTGGACGCTCAGGGTAGGGCTTTCTTT. Protein sequence: CASSLDAQGRAFF.

The V call is TRBV2, the J call TRBJ2-1, with D possibly matching TRBD2 (5 bases). Trimming removed 7 bases from V and 3 bases from J, with 19 bases in between. Germline CDR1 is SNHLY and CDR2 is FYNNEI. CDR3 length: 16 amino acids. The CDR3 is CASKVLSGGFYNEQFF. The CDR3 nucleotides read TGTGCCAGCAAGGTATTAAGCGGAGGTTTCTACAATGAGCAGTTCTTC.

The gene calls are TRBV6-6 and TRBJ1-5, with 7 bases that match TRBD1. Germline CDR1 reads MNHNY; CDR2 reads SVGAGI (reference sequence). The CDR3 is 16 amino acids. Unmatched junction bases numbered 6, after V lost 4 bases and J lost 0 bases. This CDR3 reads CASSSRTGYSNQPQHF. The CDR3 DNA is TGTGCCAGCAGTTCCCGGACAGGCTATAGCAATCAGCCCCAGCATTTT.

The V and J genes are TRBV6-5 and TRBJ1-2; TRBD1 matches at 8 bases. The CDR3 spans 14 residues. The junction had 6 bases not matched to a gene; V was cut back by 6 bases and J by 3 bases. The V gene's germline CDR1 is MNHEY and CDR2 SVGAGI. CDR3 in amino acids: CASSQTGVDYGYTF. The CDR3, as DNA: TGTGCCAGCAGCCAGACAGGGGTTGACTATGGCTACACCTTC.

The chain uses TRBV6-5 and TRBJ1-6; D not certain. Trimming left V 0 bases short and J 10 bases short, with 13 bases between. The CDR3 totals 15 residues. The germline CDR1 and CDR2 sequences are MNHEY and SVGAGI. The CDR3 spells CASSYSSGLESPLHF. The CDR3 DNA is TGTGCCAGCAGTTACTCGAGTGGGCTCGAGTCACCCCTCCACTTT.

This chain joins TRBV5-4 and TRBJ2-1; TRBD2 matches 12 bases. V lost 4 bases to trimming and J lost 8 bases; unmatched junction nucleotides: 7. The germline V gene has CDR1 SGHNT and CDR2 YYREEE (reference sequence). CDR3 length equals 15 residues. The CDR3 bases are TGTGCCAGCAGCAAGACTAGCGGGAGTATTGATGAGCAGTTCTTC. Its translation is CASSKTSGSIDEQFF.

The genes are TRBV5-1 and TRBJ2-3, with 10 bases aligning to TRBD2. CDR3 length equals 16 residues. The germline V gene has CDR1 SGHRS and CDR2 YFSETQ. With V trimmed by 0 bases and J by 0 bases, 1 base remained unmatched. CDR3 coding DNA: TGCGCCAGCAGCTTGGGGACTAGCGGCAGCACAGATACGCAGTATTTT. Amino acid sequence: CASSLGTSGSTDTQYF.

This clone appeared a few times. The V and J genes are TRBV10-3 and TRBJ2-2; the D is unclear. Looked up from germline, CDR1 is ENHRY and CDR2 is SYGVKD. The CDR3 contains 12 residues. The V end was cut by 10 bases, the J end by 3 bases, with 9 bases between. The CDR3 DNA reads TGTGCCACCAAGCTGGACACCGGGGAGCTGTTTTTT. Its translation: CATKLDTGELFF.

V usage is TRBV4-1 and J usage is TRBJ2-2; 10 bases align to TRBD2. V trimming: 3 bases; J trimming: 1 base; junction bases outside the gene matches: 5. There are 17 residues in the CDR3. Germline assignment: CDR1 MGHRA and CDR2 YSYEKL. The DNA of the CDR3 is TGCGCCAGCAGCCAGACCGTAGCGGGAGGGAACACCGGGGAGCTGTTTTTT. This translates into CASSQTVAGGNTGELFF.